The 27 T cell receptor beta chains listed next were all sequenced from one sample in a study of shared clonotypes between healthy human individuals. Measured with immunoSEQ multiplex PCR; TCRdb has only the in-frame clones, and not every one. The sample yields hundreds of thousands of clones, 60% to 75% seen once. The sample taken for sequencing was memory CD4+ T cells sorted from blood. Subset noted: CD45RA-negative fraction. These receptors all stem from a woman in her twenties or thirties in good health.

On this clone itself: Other DNA sequences in this specimen translate into the identical CDR3. This chain connects TRBV5-6 to TRBJ2-3, with D possibly being TRBD1 or TRBD2 (5 bases each). This CDR3 is built from 14 residues. Germline lookup yields CDR1 SGHDT and CDR2 YYEEEE. The V end lost 0 bases, the J end lost 1 base, and 6 bases lay between the germline ends. CDR3 region: CASSLGGGTDTQYF. The CDR3 DNA is TGTGCCAGCAGCTTGGGAGGGGGCACAGATACGCAGTATTTT.

This rearrangement joins TRBV28 to TRBJ2-3, with TRBD2 matching over 8 bases. The V and J ends lost 4 bases and 2 bases, in that order; junction bases with no gene match: 5. CDR3 length: 15 amino acids. Germline CDR1 and CDR2: MDHEN and SYDVKM. CDR3 bases: TGTGCCAGCAGTTCTCTAGCGGGCCACACAGATACGCAGTATTTT. Protein product: CASSSLAGHTDTQYF. The complete variable domain, with remaining parts taken from reference TRBV28 and TRBJ2-3, reads DVKVTQSSRYLVKRTGEKVFLECVQDMDHENMFWYRQDPGLGLRLIYFSYDVKMKEKGDIPEGYSVSREKKERFSLILESASTNQTSMYLCASSSLAGHTDTQYFGPGTRLTVL.

This clone appeared once. This may be a read error, as it is one base from a much larger clone. V usage is TRBV5-1 and J usage is TRBJ2-1; unclear D gene. CDR1 is SGHRS, CDR2 YFSETQ, per germline. The CDR3 has 15 residues. V shed 1 base and J shed 4 bases, with 12 bases lying between them. The chain's CDR3 is CASSLSQLTYNEQFF. The CDR3 nucleotides read TGCGCCAGCAGCTTGTCACAGCTGACTTACAATGAGCAGTTCTTC. Full variable domain (remainder filled in from reference TRBV5-1 and TRBJ2-1): KAGVTQTPRYLIKTRGQQVTLSCSPISGHRSVSWYQQTPGQGLQFLFEYFSETQRNKGNFPGRFSGRQFSNSRSEMNVSTLELGDSALYLCASSLSQLTYNEQFFGPGTRLTVL.

The chain is built from TRBV15 and TRBJ2-7; 11 nucleotides align to TRBD2. This CDR3 region has 16 residues. Trimming removed 0 bases from V and 5 bases from J; junction bases left unmatched: 6. Germline V gene lookup returns CDR1 LNHNV and CDR2 YYDKDF (reference sequence). This chain's CDR3 is CATSRDAGTSGHEQYF. CDR3 DNA: TGTGCCACCAGCAGAGATGCCGGGACTAGCGGACACGAGCAGTACTTC.

V and J are TRBV18 and TRBJ2-1, with D perhaps matching TRBD2 (6 bases). V was shortened by 1 base and J by 8 bases, with 21 bases between the two germline ends. The germline CDR1 and CDR2 sequences are KGHSH and LQKENI. The CDR3 covers 17 residues. In DNA, the CDR3 is TGTGCCAGCTCACCACGTTTTGCCGCTAGCGAGCTCGATGAGCAGTTCTTC. It codes for CASSPRFAASELDEQFF.

This clone was counted ten times or more. The rearrangement links TRBV7-6 to TRBJ2-5; 9 bases fit TRBD2. The V gene's germline CDR1 is SGHVS and CDR2 FNYEAQ. With V trimmed by 4 bases and J by 4 bases, 10 bases remained unmatched. The length of the CDR3 is 16 residues. CDR3 amino acids: CASSSKIAGAVETQYF. The CDR3 coding sequence is TGTGCCAGCAGCTCCAAGATAGCGGGAGCGGTAGAGACCCAGTACTTC.

The J gene is TRBJ2-1, the V gene TRBV28, with 13 bases matching TRBD2. CDR1 MDHEN and CDR2 SYDVKM come from the germline V gene. The V and J ends lost 6 bases and 9 bases, in that order; junction bases with no gene match: 11. This CDR3 spans 16 amino acids. DNA of the CDR3: TGTGCCAGCAGGAAACCATGGACTAGCGGGAGAGGTGAGCAGTTCTTC. Encoded protein: CASRKPWTSGRGEQFF. The full variable domain, rest sourced from reference TRBV28 and TRBJ2-1, is DVKVTQSSRYLVKRTGEKVFLECVQDMDHENMFWYRQDPGLGLRLIYFSYDVKMKEKGDIPEGYSVSREKKERFSLILESASTNQTSMYLCASRKPWTSGRGEQFFGPGTRLTVL.

The chain links TRBV19 to TRBJ1-5; D not resolved. The CDR3 length is 16 residues. V was pared by 7 bases and J by 1 base, with 17 bases between. CDR1 LNHDA and CDR2 SQIVND come from the germline V gene (reference sequence). CDR3 sequence reads: CASTFRIATSNQPQHF. The CDR3, as DNA: TGTGCCAGTACTTTCAGGATCGCAACGAGCAATCAGCCCCAGCATTTT.

This chain joins TRBV29-1 and TRBJ1-1; perhaps TRBD1 as D (6 bases). In germline, CDR1 is SQVTM, CDR2 ANQGSEA. The CDR3 contains 14 residues. V gave up 4 bases and J gave up 1 base, with 13 bases separating them. DNA for the CDR3: TGCAGCGTTGTACACAGGGACTCGAACACTGAAGCTTTCTTT. It codes for CSVVHRDSNTEAFF.

This clone was seen only a few times. The gene calls are TRBV29-1 and TRBJ2-1; 9 nucleotides agree with TRBD2. Trimming cost V 4 bases and J 8 bases; bases outside gene matches: 9. The CDR3 is made up of 14 amino acids. In germline, CDR1 is SQVTM, CDR2 ANQGSEA. The CDR3 nucleotides read TGCAGCGTTGGTTCAGCGGGAGGCTGGGATGAGCAGTTCTTC. Translation: CSVGSAGGWDEQFF.

The V call is TRBV6-4, the J call TRBJ2-7; TRBD2 matches 9 bases. CDR1 and CDR2 (germline): MRHNA, SNTAGT. The junction had 8 bases not matched to a gene; V was cut back by 8 bases and J by 3 bases. The CDR3 has 14 residues. The CDR3 bases are TGTGCCAGCCCCGGGACTAGCCGGCACTACGAGCAGTACTTC. Amino acids: CASPGTSRHYEQYF.

This clone has a handful of counts. The chain has TRBV6-1 and TRBJ2-7; D may match TRBD1 or TRBD2 (5 bases each). The germline V and J ends were trimmed by 3 bases and 3 bases, with 18 bases remaining between them. This CDR3 is 16 amino acids long. Germline CDR1 MNHNS, CDR2 SASEGT. The CDR3, as DNA: TGTGCCAGCAGTGAGGCTCAGGGAGCGCGCCTCTACGAGCAGTACTTC. It translates to CASSEAQGARLYEQYF.

The chain employs TRBV28 and TRBJ2-7, with TRBD2 matching 7 bases. Germline V lookup: CDR1 MDHEN, CDR2 SYDVKM. The J segment lost 2 bases and the V segment lost 7 bases, leaving 2 bases of the junction unmatched. The CDR3 is made up of 12 amino acids. CDR3: CASTSGPYEQYF. In DNA, the CDR3 is TGTGCCAGCACTAGCGGTCCCTACGAGCAGTACTTC.

This chain joins TRBV2 and TRBJ1-1, with D possibly TRBD1 on 5 matching bases. This CDR3 has 14 amino acids. Germline-derived CDR1 and CDR2 are SNHLY and FYNNEI. Deletions cut 6 bases from V and 0 bases from J, with 11 bases between. CDR3 coding DNA: TGTGCCAGCAGAGCCGGGACGGTGAACACTGAAGCTTTCTTT. It yields the protein CASRAGTVNTEAFF.

Only a few counts were recorded for this clone. The chain links TRBV2 to TRBJ2-1, with D perhaps matching TRBD1 (6 bases). This CDR3 comprises 12 residues. Germline V CDR1 and CDR2: SNHLY, FYNNEI. V lost 5 bases and J 6 bases, leaving 8 bases between the germline ends. CDR3 coding DNA: TGTGCCAGCAGTACAGGGATCAATGAGCAGTTCTTC. Translation gives CASSTGINEQFF.

The V call is TRBV7-9, the J call TRBJ1-1, with D possibly TRBD1 on 6 matching bases. The germline CDR1 and CDR2 sequences are SEHNR and FQNEAQ (reference sequence). V was pared by 4 bases and J by 1 base, with 13 bases between. This CDR3 is 15 amino acids long. CDR3 nucleotides: TGTGCCAGCAGCTCCCCCCTGGGGGCGAACACTGAAGCTTTCTTT. Protein product: CASSSPLGANTEAFF. The variable domain in full, completed from reference TRBV7-9 and TRBJ1-1, reads DTGVSQNPRHKITKRGQNVTFRCDPISEHNRLYWYRQTLGQGPEFLTYFQNEAQLEKSRLLSDRFSAERPKGSFSTLEIQRTEQGDSAMYLCASSSPLGANTEAFFGQGTRLTVV.

For this clone: Other DNA sequences from this sample encode an identical CDR3 as well. The rearrangement links TRBV28 to TRBJ2-7; D unresolved. Germline V gives CDR1 MDHEN, CDR2 SYDVKM. The CDR3 consists of 13 residues. V gave up 3 bases and J gave up 3 bases, with 9 bases separating them. CDR3 sequence reads: CASSLGSVYEQYF. The CDR3 DNA follows: TGTGCCAGCAGTTTGGGCAGCGTCTACGAGCAGTACTTC.

This clone showed up just a few times. This rearrangement joins TRBV5-8 to TRBJ1-1; the D is unclear. Trimming took off 2 bases at V and 0 bases at J, with 11 bases between the two ends. The CDR3 extends over 15 amino acids. CDR1 and CDR2 from the germline V gene are SGHTS and YDEGEE. DNA of the CDR3: TGTGCCAGCAGCTTACGAGGGAGCATGAACACTGAAGCTTTCTTT. Protein: CASSLRGSMNTEAFF.

The rearrangement joins TRBV19 to TRBJ2-1; D unresolved. Germline assignment: CDR1 LNHDA and CDR2 SQIVND (reference sequence). The germline V and J ends were trimmed by 0 bases and 9 bases, with 9 bases remaining between them. The CDR3 totals 13 residues. The CDR3 DNA is TGTGCCAGTAGTATAGATCATGGCGGTGAGCAGTTCTTC. Translation gives CASSIDHGGEQFF.

The table lists this clone with a count of one. The rearrangement uses TRBV7-9 and TRBJ1-5; possibly TRBD1 for D (6 bases). The CDR3 sequence is 17 residues long. CDR1 is SEHNR and CDR2 is FQNEAQ in the germline V gene (reference sequence). Trimming took off 4 bases at V and 8 bases at J, with 24 bases between the two ends. In DNA form, the CDR3 reads TGTGCCAGCAGCTCCTCGGCGTTGGGGGGCAAGCCGGAGCCCCAGCATTTT. This sequence encodes CASSSSALGGKPEPQHF.

The V and J genes are TRBV2 and TRBJ1-1, with a possible D match to TRBD1 (6 bases). V was shortened by 6 bases and J by 10 bases, with 18 bases between the two germline ends. The V gene's germline CDR1 is SNHLY and CDR2 FYNNEI. This CDR3 spans 13 amino acids. The CDR3 sequence is CASSDGQGSVAFF. The CDR3 bases are TGTGCCAGCAGCGACGGGCAGGGGAGCGTAGCTTTCTTT.

This sequence joins TRBV4-1 and TRBJ1-3; D call uncertain. The V gene lost 2 bases and the J gene lost 9 bases, with 14 bases spanning the gap. The CDR3 has 14 amino acids. Germline V CDR1 and CDR2: MGHRA, YSYEKL. CDR3 sequence: CASSQPWRGVTIYF. Here the CDR3 DNA reads TGCGCCAGCAGCCAACCCTGGCGGGGAGTCACCATATATTTT.

This clone has only one observation. This sequence may be a read error, since a much larger clone differs from it by one base. The V call is TRBV6-1, the J call TRBJ2-2, with D unclear. Per germline, CDR1 MNHNS and CDR2 SASEGT. The CDR3 runs to 11 residues. The CDR3 coding sequence is TGCGCCAGCAAGTCCACCGGGGAGCTGTTTTTT. Protein: CASKSTGELFF.

The chain couples TRBV29-1 to TRBJ1-4; the D is unclear. Trimming pared 6 bases from V and 7 bases from J, leaving 12 bases between. The length of the CDR3 is 12 residues. Germline V gene lookup returns CDR1 SQVTM and CDR2 ANQGSEA. The CDR3 protein is CSVRDLSEKLFF. The DNA of the CDR3 is TGCAGCGTCCGGGATTTGAGTGAAAAACTGTTTTTT. Supplemented by reference TRBV29-1 and TRBJ1-4, the full variable domain reads SAVISQKPSRDICQRGTSLTIQCQVDSQVTMMFWYRQQPGQSLTLIATANQGSEATYESGFVIDKFPISRPNLTFSTLTVSNMSPEDSSIYLCSVRDLSEKLFFGSGTQLSVL.

This clone has only one observation. This chain links TRBV5-6 with TRBJ1-1; TRBD1 agrees at 7 bases. The CDR3 contains 15 residues. V was pared by 2 bases and J by 0 bases, with 4 bases of the junction left unmatched. The germline CDR1 and CDR2 sequences are SGHDT and YYEEEE. The CDR3 reads CASSFYRGMNTEAFF. The CDR3 DNA sequence: TGTGCCAGCAGCTTCTACAGGGGAATGAACACTGAAGCTTTCTTT.

The chain couples TRBV27 to TRBJ1-1; TRBD1 is a possible D gene (6 bases). The V and J ends lost 6 bases and 6 bases respectively, with 17 bases between them. The germline gives CDR1 MNHEY, CDR2 SMNVEV (reference sequence). The CDR3 length is 14 residues. The CDR3 spells CASSSQGPHSEAFF. In nucleotides, the CDR3 is TGTGCCAGCAGCTCACAGGGCCCTCACTCTGAAGCTTTCTTT.

This clone was picked up a small number of times. This rearrangement joins TRBV2 to TRBJ2-3, with TRBD2 identical over 8 bases. This CDR3 is 16 amino acids long. Germline V lookup: CDR1 SNHLY, CDR2 FYNNEI. The ends lost 7 bases at V and 0 bases at J; junction bases unmatched: 9. CDR3: CASILRASGSTDTQYF. CDR3 bases: TGTGCCAGCATCTTAAGGGCTAGCGGGAGCACAGATACGCAGTATTTT. Supplemented by reference TRBV2 and TRBJ2-3, the full variable domain reads EPEVTQTPSHQVTQMGQEVILRCVPISNHLYFYWYRQILGQKVEFLVSFYNNEISEKSEIFDDQFSVERPDGSNFTLKIRSTKLEDSAMYFCASILRASGSTDTQYFGPGTRLTVL.